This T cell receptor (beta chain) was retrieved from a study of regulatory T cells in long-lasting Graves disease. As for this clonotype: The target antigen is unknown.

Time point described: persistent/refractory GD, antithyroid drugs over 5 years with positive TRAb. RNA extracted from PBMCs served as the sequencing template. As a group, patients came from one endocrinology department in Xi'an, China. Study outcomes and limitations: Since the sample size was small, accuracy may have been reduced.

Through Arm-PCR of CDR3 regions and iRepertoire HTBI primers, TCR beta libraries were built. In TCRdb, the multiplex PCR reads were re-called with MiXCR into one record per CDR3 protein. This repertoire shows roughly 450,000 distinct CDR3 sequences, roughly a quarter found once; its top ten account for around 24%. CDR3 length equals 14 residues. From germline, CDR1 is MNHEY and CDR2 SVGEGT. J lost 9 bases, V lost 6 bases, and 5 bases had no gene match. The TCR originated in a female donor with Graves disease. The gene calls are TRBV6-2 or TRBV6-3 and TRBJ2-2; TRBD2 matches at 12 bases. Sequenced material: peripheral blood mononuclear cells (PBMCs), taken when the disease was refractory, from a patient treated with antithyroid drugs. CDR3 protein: CASRTSGSVRELFF. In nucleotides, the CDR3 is TGTGCCAGCAGGACTAGCGGGAGCGTAAGGGAGCTGTTTTTT.